The TCR beta chain described here comes from a study of T cell repertoires in cytomegalovirus infection. General study findings and limits: Carriers of CMV and the relevant HLA type were discriminated by public TCR beta frequency. It was HLA-C-restricted CMV-specific TCR beta clonotypes that dominated the response ex vivo.

Each CDR3 protein is one row after TCRdb ran MiXCR on the reads. The sample consists of hundreds of thousands of distinct CDR3 sequences, around 32% of them appearing once. The V and J ends lost 1 base and 3 bases respectively, with 10 bases between them. CDR3 length: 14 amino acids. Germline loops: CDR1 MNHEY, CDR2 SVGAGI. This clonotype has more than one count but fewer than ten. Its antigen is not known. Sequenced material: cultured CD8+ T cells from PBMCs, taken from culture after CMV antigen stimulation. The sequence came from a human donor in good health (CMV status not recorded). Some clones in this sample may be carry-over from other donors' samples. The rearrangement uses TRBV6-5 and TRBJ2-7; D is ambiguous. The CDR3 here is CASSYFGGYYEQYF. In DNA, the CDR3 is TGTGCCAGCAGTTACTTTGGCGGATACTACGAGCAGTACTTC.